Each of the 2 T cell receptor beta chains below was sequenced from the same sample in a study of siplizumab effects on memory and regulatory T cells. TCRdb's table, derived via immunoSEQ multiplex PCR, lists solely in-frame clones and lacks some. The table has some 100,000 clones, roughly 94% seen once. Sequenced: Tregs sorted from blood. The source of these receptors is a human donor in good health.

A single count supports this clone. This chain joins TRBV7-6 and TRBJ2-2; no definite D call. V was clipped by 1 base and J by 6 bases, with 6 bases between them. The CDR3 consists of 13 residues. CDR1 is SGHVS, CDR2 FNYEAQ, per germline. CDR3 protein: CASSLGSAGELFF. The CDR3 DNA sequence: TGTGCCAGCAGCTTAGGGAGCGCCGGGGAGCTGTTTTTT.

The V gene is TRBV5-6, the J gene TRBJ2-7; 11 bases fit TRBD1. The CDR3 covers 14 residues. The germline V gene encodes CDR1 SGHDT and CDR2 YYEEEE. Unmatched junction bases numbered 8, after V lost 8 bases and J lost 4 bases. CDR3: CASQGRDRGYEQYF. CDR3 nucleotide sequence: TGTGCCAGTCAGGGGCGGGACAGGGGGTACGAGCAGTACTTC.